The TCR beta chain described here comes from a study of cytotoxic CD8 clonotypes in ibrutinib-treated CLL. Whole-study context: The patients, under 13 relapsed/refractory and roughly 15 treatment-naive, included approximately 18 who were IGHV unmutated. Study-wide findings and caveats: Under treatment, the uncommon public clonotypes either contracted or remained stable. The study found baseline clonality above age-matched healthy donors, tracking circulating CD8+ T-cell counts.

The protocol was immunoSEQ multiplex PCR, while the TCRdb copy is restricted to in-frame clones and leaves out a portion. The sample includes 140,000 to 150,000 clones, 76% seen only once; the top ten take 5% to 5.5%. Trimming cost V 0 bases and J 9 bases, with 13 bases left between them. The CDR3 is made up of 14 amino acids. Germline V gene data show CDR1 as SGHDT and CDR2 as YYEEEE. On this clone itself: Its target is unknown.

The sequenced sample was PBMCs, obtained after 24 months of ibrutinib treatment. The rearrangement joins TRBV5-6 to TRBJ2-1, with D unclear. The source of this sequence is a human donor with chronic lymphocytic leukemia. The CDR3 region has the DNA TGTGCCAGCAGCTTGGCTCAGTTTGGCGGTGAGCAGTTCTTC. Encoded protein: CASSLAQFGGEQFF.